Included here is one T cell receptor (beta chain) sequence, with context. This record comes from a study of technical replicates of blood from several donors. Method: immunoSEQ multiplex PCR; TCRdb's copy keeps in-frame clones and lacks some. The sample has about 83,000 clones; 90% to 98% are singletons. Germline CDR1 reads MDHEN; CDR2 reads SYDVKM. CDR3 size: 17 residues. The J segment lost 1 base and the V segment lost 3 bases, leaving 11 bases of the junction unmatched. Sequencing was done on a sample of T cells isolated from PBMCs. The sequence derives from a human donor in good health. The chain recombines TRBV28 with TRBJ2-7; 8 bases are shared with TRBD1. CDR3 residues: CASSFAKGQDRSYEQYF. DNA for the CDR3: TGTGCCAGCAGTTTCGCAAAGGGACAGGACCGATCCTACGAGCAGTACTTC.